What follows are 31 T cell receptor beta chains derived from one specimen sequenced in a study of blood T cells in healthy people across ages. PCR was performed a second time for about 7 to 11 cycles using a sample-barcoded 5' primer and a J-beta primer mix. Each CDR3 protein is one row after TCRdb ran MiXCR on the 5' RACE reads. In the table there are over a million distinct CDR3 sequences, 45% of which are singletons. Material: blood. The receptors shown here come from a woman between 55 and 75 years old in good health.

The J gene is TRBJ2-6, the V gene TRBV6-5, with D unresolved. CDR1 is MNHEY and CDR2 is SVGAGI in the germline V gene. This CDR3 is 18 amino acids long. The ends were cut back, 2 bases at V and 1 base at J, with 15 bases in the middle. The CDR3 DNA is TGTGCCAGCAGTTACGCCCTGTTGGATATATCTGGGGCCAACGTCCTGACTTTC. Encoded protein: CASSYALLDISGANVLTF.

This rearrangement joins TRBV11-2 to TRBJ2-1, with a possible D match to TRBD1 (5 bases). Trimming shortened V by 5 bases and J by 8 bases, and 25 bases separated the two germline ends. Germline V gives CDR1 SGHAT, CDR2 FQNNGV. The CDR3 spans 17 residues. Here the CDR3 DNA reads TGTGCCAGCAGCCAAGGGGTTCCCTCTAGACCCTTCCATGAGCAGTTCTTC. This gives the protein CASSQGVPSRPFHEQFF.

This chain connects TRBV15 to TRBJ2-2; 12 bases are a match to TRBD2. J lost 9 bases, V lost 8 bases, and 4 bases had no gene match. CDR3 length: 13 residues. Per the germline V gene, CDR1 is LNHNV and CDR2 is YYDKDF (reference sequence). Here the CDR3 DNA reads TGTGCCACCCGACTAGCGGGAGTGAGGGAGCTGTTTTTT. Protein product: CATRLAGVRELFF.

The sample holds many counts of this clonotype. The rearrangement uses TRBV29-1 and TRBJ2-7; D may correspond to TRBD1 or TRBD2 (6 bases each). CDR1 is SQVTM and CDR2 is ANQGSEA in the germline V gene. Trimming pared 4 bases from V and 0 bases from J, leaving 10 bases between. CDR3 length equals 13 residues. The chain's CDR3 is CSVVGGISYEQYF. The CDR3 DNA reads TGCAGCGTTGTCGGGGGCATCTCCTACGAGCAGTACTTC.

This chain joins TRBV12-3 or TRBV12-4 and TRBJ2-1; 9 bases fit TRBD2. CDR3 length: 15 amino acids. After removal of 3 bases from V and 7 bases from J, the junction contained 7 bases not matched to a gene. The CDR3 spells CASSLVAGAKNEQFF. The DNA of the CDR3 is TGTGCCAGCAGTTTGGTAGCGGGAGCCAAAAATGAGCAGTTCTTC.

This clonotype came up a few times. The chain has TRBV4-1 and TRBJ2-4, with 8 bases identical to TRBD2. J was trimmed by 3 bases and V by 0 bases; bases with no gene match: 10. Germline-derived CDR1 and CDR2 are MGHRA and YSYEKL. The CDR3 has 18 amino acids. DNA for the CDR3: TGCGCCAGCAGCCAAGATAGGATAGCGGGGCGGGGCAAAAACATTCAGTACTTC. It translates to CASSQDRIAGRGKNIQYF.

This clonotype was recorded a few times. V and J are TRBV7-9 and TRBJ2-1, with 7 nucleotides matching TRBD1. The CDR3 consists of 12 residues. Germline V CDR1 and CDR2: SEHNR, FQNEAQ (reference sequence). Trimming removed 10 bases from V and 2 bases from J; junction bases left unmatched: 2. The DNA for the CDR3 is TGTGCCACCGGGACAGCCTACAATGAGCAGTTCTTC. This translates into CATGTAYNEQFF.

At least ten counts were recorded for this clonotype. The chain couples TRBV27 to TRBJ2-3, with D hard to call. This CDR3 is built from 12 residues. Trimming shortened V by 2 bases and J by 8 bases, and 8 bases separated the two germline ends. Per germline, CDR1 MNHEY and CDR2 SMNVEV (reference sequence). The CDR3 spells CASSLPAGTQYF. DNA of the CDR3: TGTGCCAGCAGTTTACCGGCTGGTACGCAGTATTTT.

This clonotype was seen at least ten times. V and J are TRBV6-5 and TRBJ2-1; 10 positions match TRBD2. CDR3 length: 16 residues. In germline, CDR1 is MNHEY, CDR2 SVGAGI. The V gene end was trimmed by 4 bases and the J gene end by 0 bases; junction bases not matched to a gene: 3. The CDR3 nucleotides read TGTGCCAGCAGTTTAAGACTAGCGGGCTCCTACAATGAGCAGTTCTTC. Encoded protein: CASSLRLAGSYNEQFF.

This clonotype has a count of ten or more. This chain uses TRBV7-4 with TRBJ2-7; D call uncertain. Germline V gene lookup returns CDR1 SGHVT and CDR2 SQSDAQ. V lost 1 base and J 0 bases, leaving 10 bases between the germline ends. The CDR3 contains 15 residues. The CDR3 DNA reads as TGTGCCAGCAGCTTAGAGGGCGATTACTCCTACGAGCAGTACTTC. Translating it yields CASSLEGDYSYEQYF.

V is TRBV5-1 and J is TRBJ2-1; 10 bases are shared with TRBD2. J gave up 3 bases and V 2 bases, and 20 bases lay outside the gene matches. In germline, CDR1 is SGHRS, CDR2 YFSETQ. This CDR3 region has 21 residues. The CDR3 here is CASSFTISQAQLAGFYNEQFF. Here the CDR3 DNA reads TGCGCCAGCAGCTTTACAATATCCCAAGCCCAACTAGCGGGATTCTACAATGAGCAGTTCTTC.

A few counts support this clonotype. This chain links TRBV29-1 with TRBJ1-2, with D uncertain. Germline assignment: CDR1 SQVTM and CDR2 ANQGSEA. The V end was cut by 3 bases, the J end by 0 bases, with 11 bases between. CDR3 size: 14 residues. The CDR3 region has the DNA TGCAGCGTTGATAAGGCTCCTTCTAACTATGGCTACACCTTC. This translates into CSVDKAPSNYGYTF.

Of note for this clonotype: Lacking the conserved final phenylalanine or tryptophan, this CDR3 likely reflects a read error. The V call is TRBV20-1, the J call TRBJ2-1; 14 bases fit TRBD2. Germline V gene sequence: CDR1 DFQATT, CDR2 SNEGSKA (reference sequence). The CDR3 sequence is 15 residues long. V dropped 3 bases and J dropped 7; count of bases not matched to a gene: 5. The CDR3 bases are TGCAGTGCTAGTGGGGGACTAGCGGGGGAGAATGAGCAGTTCTTG. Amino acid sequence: CSASGGLAGENEQFL.

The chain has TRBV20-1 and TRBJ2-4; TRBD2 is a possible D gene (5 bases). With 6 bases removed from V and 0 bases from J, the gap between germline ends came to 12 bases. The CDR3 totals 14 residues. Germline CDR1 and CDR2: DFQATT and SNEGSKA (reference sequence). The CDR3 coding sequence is TGCAGTGCCAAGGAGGCCATAGCCAAAAACATTCAGTACTTC. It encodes CSAKEAIAKNIQYF.

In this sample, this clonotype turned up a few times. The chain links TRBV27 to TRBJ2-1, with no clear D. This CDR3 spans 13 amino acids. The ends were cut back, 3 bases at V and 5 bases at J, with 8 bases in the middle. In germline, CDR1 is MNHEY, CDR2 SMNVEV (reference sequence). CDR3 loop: CASSFGRDNEQFF. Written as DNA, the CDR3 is TGTGCCAGCAGTTTTGGCAGAGACAATGAGCAGTTCTTC.

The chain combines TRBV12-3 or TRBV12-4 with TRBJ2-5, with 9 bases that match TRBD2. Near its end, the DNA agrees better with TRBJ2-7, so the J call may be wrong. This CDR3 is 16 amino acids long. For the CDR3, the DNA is TGTGCCAGCAGTCCACCGTGGAGGCGGGAGGGTCCCGAGCAGTACTTC. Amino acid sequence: CASSPPWRREGPEQYF.

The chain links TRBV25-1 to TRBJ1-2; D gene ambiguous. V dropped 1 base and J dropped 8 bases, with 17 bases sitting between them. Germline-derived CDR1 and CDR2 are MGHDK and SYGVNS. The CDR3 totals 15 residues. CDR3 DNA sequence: TGTGCCAGCAGTGAATTTTCCCTCTCCAAAGGCGGCTACACCTTC. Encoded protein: CASSEFSLSKGGYTF.

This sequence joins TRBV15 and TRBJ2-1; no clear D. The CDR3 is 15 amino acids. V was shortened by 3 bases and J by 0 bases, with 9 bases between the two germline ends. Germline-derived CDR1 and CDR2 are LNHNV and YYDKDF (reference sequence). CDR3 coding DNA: TGTGCCACCAGCAGCTCAGAAAGCTCCTACAATGAGCAGTTCTTC. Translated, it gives CATSSSESSYNEQFF. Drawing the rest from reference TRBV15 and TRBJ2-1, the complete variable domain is DAMVIQNPRYQVTQFGKPVTLSCSQTLNHNVMYWYQQKSSQAPKLLFHYYDKDFNNEADTPDNFQSRRPNTSFCFLDIRSPGLGDTAMYLCATSSSESSYNEQFFGPGTRLTVL.

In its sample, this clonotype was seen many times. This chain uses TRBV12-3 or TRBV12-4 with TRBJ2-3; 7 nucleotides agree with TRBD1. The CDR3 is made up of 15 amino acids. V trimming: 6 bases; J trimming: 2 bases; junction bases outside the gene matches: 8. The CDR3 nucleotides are TGTGCCAGCAGCCCCTCCGGGACAGTCACAGATACGCAGTATTTT. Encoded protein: CASSPSGTVTDTQYF.

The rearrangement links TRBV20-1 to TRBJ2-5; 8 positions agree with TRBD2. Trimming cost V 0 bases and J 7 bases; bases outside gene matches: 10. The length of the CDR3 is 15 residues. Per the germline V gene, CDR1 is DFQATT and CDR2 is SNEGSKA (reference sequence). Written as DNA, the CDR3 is TGCAGTGCTAGAGAGTCGGGGGGGACTATGGTGACCCAGTACTTC. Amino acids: CSARESGGTMVTQYF.

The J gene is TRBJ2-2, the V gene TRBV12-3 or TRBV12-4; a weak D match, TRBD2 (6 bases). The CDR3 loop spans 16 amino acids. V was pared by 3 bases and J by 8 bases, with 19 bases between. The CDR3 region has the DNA TGTGCCAGCAGTTTTAGCCGGGACTCCCTCCAAGGGGAGCTGTTTTTT. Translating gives CASSFSRDSLQGELFF.

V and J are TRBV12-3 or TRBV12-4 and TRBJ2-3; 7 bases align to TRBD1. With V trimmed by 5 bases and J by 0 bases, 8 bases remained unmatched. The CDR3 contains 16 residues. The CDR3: CASSEQGRASTDTQYF. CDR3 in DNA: TGTGCCAGCAGTGAACAGGGGAGAGCGAGCACAGATACGCAGTATTTT.

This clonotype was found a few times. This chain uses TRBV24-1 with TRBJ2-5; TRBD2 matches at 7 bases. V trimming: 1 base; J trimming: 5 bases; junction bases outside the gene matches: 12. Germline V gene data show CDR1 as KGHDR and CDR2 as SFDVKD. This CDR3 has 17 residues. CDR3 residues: CATSDLTGRSLGETQYF. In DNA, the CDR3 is TGTGCCACCAGTGATTTAACCGGGAGGTCCCTGGGGGAGACCCAGTACTTC.

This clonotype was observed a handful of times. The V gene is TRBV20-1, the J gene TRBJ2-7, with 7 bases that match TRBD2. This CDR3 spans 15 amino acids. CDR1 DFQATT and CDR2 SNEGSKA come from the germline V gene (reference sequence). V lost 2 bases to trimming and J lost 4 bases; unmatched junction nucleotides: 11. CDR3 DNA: TGCAGTGCTAGAAGTGGTCGGGGGGAGTTTTACGAGCAGTACTTC. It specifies CSARSGRGEFYEQYF.

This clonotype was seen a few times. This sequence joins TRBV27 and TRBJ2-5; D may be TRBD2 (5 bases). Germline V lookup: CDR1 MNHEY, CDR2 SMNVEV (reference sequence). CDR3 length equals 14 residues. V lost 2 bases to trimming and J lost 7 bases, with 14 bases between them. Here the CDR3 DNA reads TGTGCCAGCAGTTTACGTATAGGCGGAGGGACCCAGTACTTC. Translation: CASSLRIGGGTQYF.

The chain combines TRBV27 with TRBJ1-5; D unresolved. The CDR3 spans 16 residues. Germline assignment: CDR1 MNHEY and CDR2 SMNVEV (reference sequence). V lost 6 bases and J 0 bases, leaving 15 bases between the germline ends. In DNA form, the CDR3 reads TGTGCCAGCAGAAGAGAGGTGGGCCATAGCAATCAGCCCCAGCATTTT. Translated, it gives CASRREVGHSNQPQHF.

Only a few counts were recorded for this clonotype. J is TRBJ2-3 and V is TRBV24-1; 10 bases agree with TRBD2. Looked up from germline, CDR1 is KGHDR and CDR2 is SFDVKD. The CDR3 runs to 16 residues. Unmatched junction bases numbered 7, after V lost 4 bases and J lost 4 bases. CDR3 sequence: CATSDPLAGAPDTQYF. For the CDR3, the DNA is TGTGCCACCAGTGACCCTCTAGCGGGAGCCCCAGATACGCAGTATTTT.

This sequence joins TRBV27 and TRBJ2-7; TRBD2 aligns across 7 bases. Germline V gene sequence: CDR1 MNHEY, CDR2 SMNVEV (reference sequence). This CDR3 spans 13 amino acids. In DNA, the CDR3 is TGTGTCACCAGGACTAGTTCCTACAATGAGCAGTACTTC. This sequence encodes CVTRTSSYNEQYF.

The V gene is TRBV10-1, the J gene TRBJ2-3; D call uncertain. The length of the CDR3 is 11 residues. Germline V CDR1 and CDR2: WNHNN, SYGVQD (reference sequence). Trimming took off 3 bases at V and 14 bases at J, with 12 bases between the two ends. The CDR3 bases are TGCGCCAGCAGTGAAGGACCCCACCGGTATTTT. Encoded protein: CASSEGPHRYF.

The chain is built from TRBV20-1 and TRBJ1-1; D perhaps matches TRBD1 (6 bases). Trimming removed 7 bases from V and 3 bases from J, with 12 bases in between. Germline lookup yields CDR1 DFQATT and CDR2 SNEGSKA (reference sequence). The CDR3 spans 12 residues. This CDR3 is CSVGGADTEAFF. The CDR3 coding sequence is TGCAGTGTGGGGGGGGCGGACACTGAAGCTTTCTTT.

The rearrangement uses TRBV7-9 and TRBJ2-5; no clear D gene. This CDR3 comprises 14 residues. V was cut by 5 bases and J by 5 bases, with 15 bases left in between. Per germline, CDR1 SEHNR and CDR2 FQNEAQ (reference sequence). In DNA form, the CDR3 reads TGTGCCAGCAGCACACCCTGGGGTACTGAGACCCAGTACTTC. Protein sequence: CASSTPWGTETQYF.